This T cell receptor (beta chain) derives from a study of shared clonotypes between healthy human individuals (dated by TCRdb to the early 2020s). With respect to the entire study: A few men and a couple of women, aged 18 to 49 years, made up the cohort. For each donor, CD4 naive and CD4 memory were each given three plates, CD8 naive was given two plates, and CD8 memory was given one plate. The study deeply sequenced blood TCR repertoires of five healthy adults to estimate repertoire size and the extent of clonotype sharing between individuals. Libraries were prepared and TCR repertoires were sequenced by different laboratories using diverse techniques, in order to increase sequencing depth and limit assay-specific biases. Between about 0.85 and 10 billion PBMCs per donor were obtained by leukapheresis.

CDR1 is given as SGDLS and CDR2 as YYNGEE, both from the germline V gene. Germline trimming: 0 bases from V, 4 bases from J; junction bases outside gene matches: 4. The CDR3 sequence holds 15 residues, the cysteine and phenylalanine included. Left in the record is the CDR3 DNA by itself, 45 bases read in frame from the first base. Donors were healthy HIV-negative adults with no recently reported acute infections or vaccinations. Every donor was a Caucasian adult residing in Nashville, Tennessee, USA. CD4+ T cells were enriched by magnetic negative selection; naive cells were then positively selected on CD45RA, and the negative fraction formed the memory subset. Blood was obtained by leukapheresis, after which PBMCs were separated by Ficoll-Histopaque density gradient centrifugation and cryopreserved in liquid nitrogen vapor phase. Analytical flow cytometry was used to check the purity and quantity of every magnetically sorted T cell population. Genomic DNA was isolated from each sorted fraction and quantified by UV absorbance on a Nanodrop 2000c.

Of note for this clone: No antigen is known for it. Base qualities were left out, and no much larger clone turns up one base away.

On the study overall, not on this receptor specifically: Based on pairwise subsampling, the degree of clonotype sharing among donors was expected to be affected by sequencing depth. The genetic and exposure-history diversity represented was limited by the small number of donors. When a few donors were compared, the shared fraction of clonotypes was roughly 5% for naive CD4, about 4% for naive CD8, 2.3% for memory CD4, and less than 0.5% for memory CD8. Sampling was restricted to blood, and TCR repertoires in tissue are likely to differ from TCR repertoires in blood. Higher generation probabilities were observed for clonotypes shared by all four sorted-subset donors than for non-shared clonotypes. Estimated clonotype richness was generally larger for naive than for memory subsets. Rarefaction of sorted-subset datasets indicated incomplete sequencing despite the large sequencing depth.

TCR CDR3 regions were amplified from genomic DNA by multiplex PCR using the deep immunoSEQ assay. For each cell subset, the extracted genomic DNA was distributed evenly across all wells of several immunoSEQ 96-well plates, and each plate served as one replicate. For sorted subsets, about 220 ng of genomic DNA, equivalent to about 30,000 T cell genomes, went into each replicate PCR. The purified libraries were quantified using a Qubit 3.0 fluorometer, sized with a Bioanalyzer 2100, and then quantified again using the KAPA Library Quantification kit. A separate single-read 150-cycle Illumina NextSeq 550 flow cell was used to sequence each immunoSEQ 96-well plate. The study's own analysis went as follows. The immunoSEQ output contained only junctional sequences without quality scores, so filtering could not match that applied to full-length reads. To assign V/J genes and CDR3, sequences were annotated against IMGT germline references using PyIR, a Python wrapper for IgBLAST v1.9. Reads were removed for weak V/J assignments (E-value above 1e-6), missing CDR3, stop codons, out-of-frame junctions, or ambiguous translated residues. V3J clonotypes were defined as sequences sharing the same inferred V gene, J gene, and CDR3 amino acid sequence. Percentage overlap between repertoires was computed as shared unique clonotypes divided by the size of the smaller repertoire. Repertoire richness was assessed with RTK rarefaction, the Chao1 estimator, and Recon v2.1 estimates of unobserved clonotypes. OLGA was used to compute generation probabilities for all TCRbeta clonotypes that the gDNA method yielded from a few donors. TCRdb retrieved this table from immuneACCESS and kept in-frame rearrangements only. Not all clones are present; in checked studies, unresolved V genes account for under half, and no reason is known for the remainder. V, J and clone size were drawn from that table, and D and trimming were deduced from the DNA. This sample gives 2 million to 2.5 million clones in total; 85% to 95% of them show up just once. Under 0.45% of the sample comes from the top ten.

The clonotype was recovered from a man younger than 35 in good health. Some clones in this sample may be carry-over from other donors' samples. The sequenced sample was naive CD4+ T cells from PBMCs. Reading the label with the study, this specimen's cell subset or site is: CD45RA+ positively selected. The receptor chain draws on TRBV9 and TRBJ2-1; 7 of the junction bases match TRBD2. The CDR3 region has the sequence CASSVDSGHYNEQFF. The sequenced DNA is TGTGCCAGCAGCGTAGATAGCGGGCATTACAATGAGCAGTTCTTC.